This T cell receptor (beta chain) emerged from a study of CD4+ T cells in melanoma. The CDR3 covers 13 residues. Germline V gene lookup returns CDR1 SSHAT and CDR2 FNYEAQ (reference sequence). A word on this clone: Antigen unknown. One end of the junction fails to match germline, which may point to a read error.

Study observations and caveats: Reportedly, melanoma neoantigen-specific CD4+ T cells showed varied differentiation states. A reported correlation linked neoantigen-specific CD4+ T cells to CD8+, macrophage and B cell function.

Some clones are missing from TCRdb's copy, which holds only in-frame ones; the method was immunoSEQ multiplex PCR. This sample has fewer than 5,000 clones, with around 70% found just once. This clonotype originated in a human donor with melanoma. The genes are TRBV7-7 and TRBJ2-7; tentative D call: TRBD1 (5 bases). What was sequenced was cells from a culture (not recorded whether cultured in vitro). CDR3 coding DNA: TGTGCTAGCAGCTTGACAGTGGGGCGCGAGCAGTACTTC. Its translation is CASSLTVGREQYF.